A selection of T cell receptor beta chains follows, all from one sample in a study of cytomegalovirus exposure and HLA in healthy donors. Some clones are missing from TCRdb's copy, which holds only in-frame ones; the method was immunoSEQ multiplex PCR. The sample includes more than 140,000 clones, 75% seen only once; the top ten take 2.5% to 4%. Sequencing used PBMCs. Receptors originate from a man in his forties in good health and CMV-seronegative. The CDR3 runs from the conserved cysteine through the conserved F or W. A D gene is named only where the DNA matches it firmly. Only some rows state a clone size, as once, few, many or a class for expanded clones.

j_gene: TRBJ2-1; abundance: .; d_gene: .; v_gene: TRBV4-2; CDR3aa: CASSPTPGVYSYNEQFF; CDR3nt: TGTGCCAGCAGCCCGACGCCCGGGGTCTACTCCTACAATGAGCAGTTCTTC
j_gene: TRBJ1-3; abundance: .; d_gene: .; v_gene: TRBV25-1; CDR3aa: CASSESGLGNTIYF; CDR3nt: TGTGCCAGCAGTGAATCAGGGTTAGGAAACACCATATATTTT
j_gene: TRBJ2-7; abundance: .; d_gene: .; v_gene: TRBV21-1; CDR3aa: CASSSYRVCEQYF; CDR3nt: TGTGCCAGCAGCTCCTACAGGGTATGCGAGCAGTACTTC
j_gene: TRBJ1-1; abundance: few; d_gene: .; v_gene: TRBV6-5; CDR3aa: CASRARVPTEAFF; CDR3nt: TGTGCCAGCAGGGCCCGGGTGCCCACTGAAGCTTTCTTT
j_gene: TRBJ1-1; abundance: .; d_gene: .; v_gene: TRBV18; CDR3aa: CASSPPVGHSEAFF; CDR3nt: TGTGCCAGCTCACCACCGGTGGGCCACTCTGAAGCTTTCTTT
j_gene: TRBJ1-1; abundance: .; d_gene: .; v_gene: TRBV19; CDR3aa: CASSMGRGTEAFF; CDR3nt: TGTGCCAGTAGTATGGGCAGGGGCACTGAAGCTTTCTTT
j_gene: TRBJ1-6; abundance: .; d_gene: TRBD1; v_gene: TRBV18; CDR3aa: CASGRGQGNSPLHF; CDR3nt: TGTGCCTCAGGCCGGGGACAGGGGAACTCACCCCTCCACTTT
j_gene: TRBJ1-5; abundance: .; d_gene: .; v_gene: TRBV2; CDR3aa: CASTEVYSNQPQHF; CDR3nt: TGTGCCAGCACAGAGGTATATAGCAATCAGCCCCAGCATTTT
j_gene: TRBJ2-5; abundance: .; d_gene: TRBD1; v_gene: TRBV7-2; CDR3aa: CASSRSTGEEQYF; CDR3nt: TGTGCCAGCAGCCGCTCAACAGGGGAAGAGCAGTACTTC
j_gene: TRBJ2-2; abundance: .; d_gene: TRBD1; v_gene: TRBV5-6; CDR3aa: CASSPILTRQGGGELFF; CDR3nt: TGTGCCAGCAGCCCCATTCTAACGAGACAGGGGGGCGGGGAGCTGTTTTTT
j_gene: TRBJ1-5; abundance: .; d_gene: TRBD1; v_gene: TRBV19; CDR3aa: CASSIGGRGVNQPQHF; CDR3nt: TGTGCCAGTAGTATAGGTGGCAGGGGGGTCAATCAGCCCCAGCATTTT
j_gene: TRBJ1-5; abundance: few; d_gene: TRBD1; v_gene: TRBV19; CDR3aa: CASSMVGQGNQPQHF; CDR3nt: TGTGCCAGTAGTATGGTAGGACAGGGAAATCAGCCCCAGCATTTT
j_gene: TRBJ2-1; abundance: once; d_gene: .; v_gene: TRBV9; CDR3aa: CASSPWFGGGSSGGEQFF; CDR3nt: TGTGCCAGCAGCCCCTGGTTCGGGGGAGGAAGTTCAGGGGGTGAGCAGTTCTTC
j_gene: TRBJ2-7; abundance: .; d_gene: .; v_gene: TRBV20-1; CDR3aa: CSAREGVEQYF; CDR3nt: TGCAGTGCTAGAGAAGGGGTTGAGCAGTACTTC
j_gene: TRBJ2-7; abundance: few; d_gene: TRBD1; v_gene: TRBV4-3; CDR3aa: CASSQVGDRAYEQYF; CDR3nt: TGCGCCAGCAGCCAAGTAGGCGACAGGGCCTACGAGCAGTACTTC
j_gene: TRBJ1-3; abundance: .; d_gene: TRBD1; v_gene: TRBV5-6; CDR3aa: CASSWGGTASGNTIYF; CDR3nt: TGTGCCAGCAGCTGGGGCGGGACAGCCTCTGGAAACACCATATATTTT
j_gene: TRBJ2-7; abundance: .; d_gene: .; v_gene: TRBV5-1; CDR3aa: CASSLSRGAYEQYF; CDR3nt: TGCGCCAGCAGCTTGAGTCGCGGTGCCTACGAGCAGTACTTC
j_gene: TRBJ2-3; abundance: once; d_gene: TRBD2; v_gene: TRBV5-1; CDR3aa: CASSPTSGGADTQYF; CDR3nt: TGCGCCAGCAGTCCAACTAGCGGGGGAGCAGATACGCAGTATTTT
j_gene: TRBJ2-7; abundance: once; d_gene: .; v_gene: TRBV9; CDR3aa: CASSVGTAYEQYF; CDR3nt: TGTGCCAGCAGCGTTGGGACTGCATACGAGCAGTACTTC
j_gene: TRBJ1-4; abundance: few; d_gene: .; v_gene: TRBV30; CDR3aa: CAAGSGNEKLFF; CDR3nt: TGTGCCGCCGGTTCAGGGAATGAAAAACTGTTTTTT
j_gene: TRBJ2-7; abundance: .; d_gene: TRBD1; v_gene: TRBV7-2; CDR3aa: CASSQDRGDEQYF; CDR3nt: TGTGCCAGCAGTCAAGACAGGGGCGACGAGCAGTACTTC
j_gene: TRBJ2-7; abundance: .; d_gene: TRBD1; v_gene: TRBV7-2; CDR3aa: CASSFGTGGEQYF; CDR3nt: TGTGCCAGCAGCTTCGGGACAGGGGGAGAGCAGTACTTC
j_gene: TRBJ1-1; abundance: .; d_gene: .; v_gene: TRBV18; CDR3aa: CASSPRNRPEEEAFF; CDR3nt: TGTGCCAGCTCACCAAGGAACCGTCCTGAGGAGGAAGCTTTCTTT
j_gene: TRBJ2-1; abundance: .; d_gene: TRBD2; v_gene: TRBV6-1; CDR3aa: CASSVPSGGAANEQFF; CDR3nt: TGTGCCAGCAGTGTGCCTAGCGGGGGGGCCGCCAATGAGCAGTTCTTC
j_gene: TRBJ1-4; abundance: .; d_gene: .; v_gene: TRBV6-6; CDR3aa: CASRSDSWNEGGLFF; CDR3nt: TGTGCCAGCAGGTCGGACAGTTGGAATGAGGGCGGACTGTTTTTT
j_gene: TRBJ2-1; abundance: .; d_gene: TRBD2; v_gene: TRBV7-6; CDR3aa: CASSPSRGDFYNEQFF; CDR3nt: TGTGCCAGCAGCCCCAGCCGGGGGGATTTCTACAATGAGCAGTTCTTC
j_gene: TRBJ1-4; abundance: .; d_gene: .; v_gene: TRBV7-2; CDR3aa: CASSLMGANEKLFF; CDR3nt: TGTGCCAGCAGCTTAATGGGAGCAAATGAAAAACTGTTTTTT
j_gene: TRBJ1-1; abundance: .; d_gene: TRBD1; v_gene: TRBV7-9; CDR3aa: CASSSGQGNEAFF; CDR3nt: TGTGCCAGCAGCTCGGGACAGGGGAACGAAGCTTTCTTT
j_gene: TRBJ2-5; abundance: .; d_gene: TRBD1; v_gene: TRBV5-1; CDR3aa: CASSSGQGWETQYF; CDR3nt: TGCGCCAGCAGCTCGGGACAGGGGTGGGAGACCCAGTACTTC
j_gene: TRBJ2-5; abundance: .; d_gene: TRBD1; v_gene: TRBV11-3; CDR3aa: CASSRGQGAPGETQYF; CDR3nt: TGTGCCAGCAGCCGGGGACAGGGGGCGCCGGGGGAGACCCAGTACTTC
j_gene: TRBJ1-6; abundance: .; d_gene: .; v_gene: TRBV6-5; CDR3aa: CASGGDRRYSPLHF; CDR3nt: TGTGCCAGCGGAGGGGACCGCCGTTATTCACCCCTCCACTTT
j_gene: TRBJ2-1; abundance: .; d_gene: TRBD1; v_gene: TRBV7-9; CDR3aa: CASSLGGTGYNEQFF; CDR3nt: TGTGCCAGCAGCTTAGGTGGGACAGGCTACAATGAGCAGTTCTTC
j_gene: TRBJ2-3; abundance: .; d_gene: .; v_gene: TRBV2; CDR3aa: CASIPLTTGDTQYF; CDR3nt: TGTGCCAGTATACCGTTGACGACGGGGGATACGCAGTATTTT
j_gene: TRBJ2-7; abundance: .; d_gene: .; v_gene: TRBV29-1; CDR3aa: CSVGNPTGGTDEQYF; CDR3nt: TGCAGCGTTGGCAACCCGACAGGCGGTACGGACGAGCAGTACTTC
j_gene: TRBJ2-7; abundance: few; d_gene: .; v_gene: TRBV5-6; CDR3aa: CASSLGSTGSYEQYF; CDR3nt: TGTGCCAGCAGCTTGGGGTCTACAGGGTCCTACGAGCAGTACTTC
j_gene: TRBJ1-1; abundance: few; d_gene: TRBD1; v_gene: TRBV7-3; CDR3aa: CASSLSLTGGTEAFF; CDR3nt: TGTGCCAGCAGCTTATCCCTTACAGGGGGCACTGAAGCTTTCTTT
j_gene: TRBJ2-3; abundance: .; d_gene: TRBD2; v_gene: TRBV15; CDR3aa: CATSRSPFSGGPAGTDTQYF; CDR3nt: TGTGCCACCAGCAGATCCCCATTTTCGGGGGGGCCAGCTGGCACAGATACGCAGTATTTT
j_gene: TRBJ1-3; abundance: .; d_gene: TRBD1; v_gene: TRBV7-2; CDR3aa: CASSSQGQPGNTIYF; CDR3nt: TGTGCCAGCAGCTCCCAGGGACAGCCCGGAAACACCATATATTTT
j_gene: TRBJ1-4; abundance: .; d_gene: .; v_gene: TRBV27; CDR3aa: CASSPRSLGKTATNEKLFF; CDR3nt: TGTGCCAGCAGTCCGCGCTCCTTGGGCAAGACAGCAACTAATGAAAAACTGTTTTTT
j_gene: TRBJ1-4; abundance: .; d_gene: .; v_gene: TRBV9; CDR3aa: CASSVLGTRDEKLFF; CDR3nt: TGTGCCAGCAGCGTCCTCGGAACTCGGGATGAAAAACTGTTTTTT
j_gene: TRBJ1-5; abundance: .; d_gene: TRBD1; v_gene: TRBV19; CDR3aa: CASSIPRDRAWMDQPQHF; CDR3nt: TGTGCCAGTAGTATCCCTCGGGACAGGGCGTGGATGGATCAGCCCCAGCATTTT
j_gene: TRBJ1-5; abundance: .; d_gene: .; v_gene: TRBV7-2; CDR3aa: CASSLAYGSQPQHF; CDR3nt: TGTGCCAGCAGCTTAGCGTATGGGAGTCAGCCCCAGCATTTT
j_gene: TRBJ1-6; abundance: .; d_gene: .; v_gene: TRBV4-1; CDR3aa: CASSQAYGEQGINSPLHF; CDR3nt: TGCGCCAGCAGCCAAGCTTACGGAGAACAGGGCATTAATTCACCCCTCCACTTT
j_gene: TRBJ1-2; abundance: .; d_gene: .; v_gene: TRBV5-8; CDR3aa: CASSLAGVVGYTF; CDR3nt: TGTGCCAGCAGCCTGGCGGGGGTAGTTGGCTACACCTTC
j_gene: TRBJ2-7; abundance: .; d_gene: TRBD1; v_gene: TRBV7-9; CDR3aa: CASSRTSGTGGHEQYF; CDR3nt: TGTGCCAGCAGCCGTACCTCCGGGACAGGGGGGCACGAGCAGTACTTC
j_gene: TRBJ1-1; abundance: .; d_gene: TRBD1; v_gene: TRBV5-1; CDR3aa: CASSLDRGYTEAFF; CDR3nt: TGCGCCAGCAGCTTGGACAGGGGGTACACTGAAGCTTTCTTT
j_gene: TRBJ1-6; abundance: few; d_gene: TRBD1; v_gene: TRBV6-5; CDR3aa: CASSLQGTNSPLHF; CDR3nt: TGTGCCAGCAGTCTACAGGGGACTAATTCACCCCTCCACTTT
j_gene: TRBJ1-2; abundance: .; d_gene: TRBD1; v_gene: TRBV27; CDR3aa: CASSLAPTGGYGYTF; CDR3nt: TGTGCCAGCAGTTTAGCCCCGACAGGGGGCTATGGCTACACCTTC
j_gene: TRBJ2-2; abundance: .; d_gene: .; v_gene: TRBV5-6; CDR3aa: CASSFAGNTGELFF; CDR3nt: TGTGCCAGCAGCTTCGCGGGAAACACCGGGGAGCTGTTTTTT
j_gene: TRBJ1-2; abundance: .; d_gene: .; v_gene: TRBV28; CDR3aa: CASSLGLGYGYTF; CDR3nt: TGTGCCAGCAGTCTGGGACTGGGCTATGGCTACACCTTC
j_gene: TRBJ2-3; abundance: .; d_gene: .; v_gene: TRBV5-4; CDR3aa: CASSLRRGTDTQYF; CDR3nt: TGTGCCAGCAGCTTGCGGCGGGGCACAGATACGCAGTATTTT
j_gene: TRBJ1-2; abundance: .; d_gene: .; v_gene: TRBV6-6; CDR3aa: CASSERTYGYTF; CDR3nt: TGTGCCAGCAGTGAGCGAACATATGGCTACACCTTC
j_gene: TRBJ2-3; abundance: .; d_gene: TRBD2; v_gene: TRBV28; CDR3aa: CASSLTSGDTDTQYF; CDR3nt: TGTGCCAGCAGTTTGACTAGCGGGGACACAGATACGCAGTATTTT
j_gene: TRBJ2-4; abundance: .; d_gene: .; v_gene: TRBV6-5; CDR3aa: CASSPRAGEGNIQYF; CDR3nt: TGTGCCAGCAGTCCCCGAGCAGGGGAGGGAAACATTCAGTACTTC
j_gene: TRBJ2-1; abundance: .; d_gene: .; v_gene: TRBV11-3; CDR3aa: CASSLDLGGAFFNEQFF; CDR3nt: TGTGCCAGCAGCTTAGATCTTGGGGGGGCCTTTTTCAATGAGCAGTTCTTC
j_gene: TRBJ2-3; abundance: .; d_gene: TRBD2; v_gene: TRBV4-1; CDR3aa: CASSISPLAGGTDTQYF; CDR3nt: TGCGCCAGCAGCATCTCCCCACTAGCGGGGGGCACAGATACGCAGTATTTT
j_gene: TRBJ1-3; abundance: once; d_gene: .; v_gene: TRBV13; CDR3aa: CASSLMGTSGNTIYF; CDR3nt: TGTGCCAGCAGCTTAATGGGCACCTCTGGAAACACCATATATTTT
j_gene: TRBJ2-7; abundance: .; d_gene: .; v_gene: TRBV6-5; CDR3aa: CASKVQEPYEQYF; CDR3nt: TGTGCCAGCAAGGTACAGGAGCCCTACGAGCAGTACTTC
j_gene: TRBJ1-2; abundance: .; d_gene: .; v_gene: TRBV29-1; CDR3aa: CSVEGGVNGYTF; CDR3nt: TGCAGCGTTGAGGGGGGGGTTAATGGCTACACCTTC
j_gene: TRBJ2-7; abundance: .; d_gene: .; v_gene: TRBV2; CDR3aa: CASTVSGTATYEQYF; CDR3nt: TGTGCCAGCACTGTATCCGGGACTGCCACCTACGAGCAGTACTTC